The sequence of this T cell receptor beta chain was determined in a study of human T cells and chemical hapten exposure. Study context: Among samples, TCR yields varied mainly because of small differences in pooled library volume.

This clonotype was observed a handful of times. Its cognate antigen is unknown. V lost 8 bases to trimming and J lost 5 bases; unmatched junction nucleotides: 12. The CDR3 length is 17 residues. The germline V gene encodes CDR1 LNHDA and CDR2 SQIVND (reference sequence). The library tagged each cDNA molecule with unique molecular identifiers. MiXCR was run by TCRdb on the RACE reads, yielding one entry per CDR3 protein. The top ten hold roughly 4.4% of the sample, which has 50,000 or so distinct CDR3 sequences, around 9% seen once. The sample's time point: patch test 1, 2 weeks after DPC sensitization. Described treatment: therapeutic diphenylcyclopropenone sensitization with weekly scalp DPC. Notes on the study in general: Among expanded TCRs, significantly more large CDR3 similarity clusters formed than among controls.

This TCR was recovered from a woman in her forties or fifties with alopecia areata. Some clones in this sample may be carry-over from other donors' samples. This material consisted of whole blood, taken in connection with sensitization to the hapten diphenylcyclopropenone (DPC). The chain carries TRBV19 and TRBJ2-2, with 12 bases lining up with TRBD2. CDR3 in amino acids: CASGGPSGRARTGELFF. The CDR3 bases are TGTGCCAGTGGAGGGCCTAGCGGGAGGGCCCGGACCGGGGAGCTGTTTTTT.